These T cell receptor beta chains were read from a single sample in a study of T cell changes during pregnancy in multiple sclerosis. The table came from immunoSEQ multiplex PCR; TCRdb's copy has only in-frame clones and leaves some out. The sample shows approximately 46,000 clones, around 87% of them seen only once. The sample in question was peripheral blood, obtained after pregnancy. The receptor source for this set is a female donor in good health, enrolled as a control in a pregnancy study. CDR3s include the opening cysteine and the closing phenylalanine or tryptophan. Each record gives: V gene, clone size, J gene, D gene, CDR3 DNA, CDR3 protein. The D gene is left open where the match is weak. Clone size is not always given. Where it is, it says once, few, many or a class for expanded clones.

V gene: TRBV10-3; clone size: NA; J gene: TRBJ1-4; D gene: TRBD1; CDR3 DNA: TGTGCCATCAGGGACAGGATCAACGGAAAACTGTTTTTT; CDR3 protein: CAIRDRINGKLFF
V gene: TRBV5-1; clone size: NA; J gene: TRBJ2-1; D gene: TRBD2; CDR3 DNA: TGCGCCAGCAGCTTAGGACTAGAGCCCTACAATGAGCAGTTCTTC; CDR3 protein: CASSLGLEPYNEQFF
V gene: TRBV6-1; clone size: NA; J gene: TRBJ1-2; D gene: NA; CDR3 DNA: TGTGCCAGCAGTGAACGTGGGGGCCCTTACACCTTC; CDR3 protein: CASSERGGPYTF
V gene: TRBV7-2; clone size: NA; J gene: TRBJ2-7; D gene: NA; CDR3 DNA: TGTGCCAGCAGCTTAGCCTTCTACGAGCAGTACTTC; CDR3 protein: CASSLAFYEQYF
V gene: TRBV11-2; clone size: NA; J gene: TRBJ1-1; D gene: NA; CDR3 DNA: TGTGCCAGCAGCCCAGGACAGCTGTACATGAACACTGAAGCTTTCTTT; CDR3 protein: CASSPGQLYMNTEAFF
V gene: TRBV27; clone size: NA; J gene: TRBJ1-4; D gene: NA; CDR3 DNA: TGTGCCAGCAGTTTGAGGACACCGGCAACTAATGAAAAACTGTTTTTT; CDR3 protein: CASSLRTPATNEKLFF
V gene: TRBV10-3; clone size: NA; J gene: TRBJ2-1; D gene: NA; CDR3 DNA: TGTGCCACCAACGGACAGCCAAATGAGCAGTTCTTC; CDR3 protein: CATNGQPNEQFF
V gene: TRBV9; clone size: NA; J gene: TRBJ1-6; D gene: NA; CDR3 DNA: TGTGCCAGCAGCGTAGAAACGGACAATAATTCACCCCTCCACTTT; CDR3 protein: CASSVETDNNSPLHF
V gene: TRBV6-4; clone size: NA; J gene: TRBJ2-1; D gene: TRBD1; CDR3 DNA: TGTGCCAGCAGTGAGGCGGGGGACAGGGGCGGCAATGAGCAGTTCTTC; CDR3 protein: CASSEAGDRGGNEQFF
V gene: TRBV6-1; clone size: NA; J gene: TRBJ2-1; D gene: NA; CDR3 DNA: TGTGCCAGCAGTCTATACAATGAGCAGTTCTTC; CDR3 protein: CASSLYNEQFF
V gene: TRBV2; clone size: NA; J gene: TRBJ1-1; D gene: NA; CDR3 DNA: TGTGCCAGCACAAAAGACTTAGCGATGAACACTGAAGCTTTCTTT; CDR3 protein: CASTKDLAMNTEAFF
V gene: TRBV5-4; clone size: NA; J gene: TRBJ2-5; D gene: TRBD2; CDR3 DNA: TGTGCCAGCAGCCACGGACTAGCGGGGGGGAAAGAGACCCAGTACTTC; CDR3 protein: CASSHGLAGGKETQYF
V gene: TRBV28; clone size: NA; J gene: TRBJ1-1; D gene: NA; CDR3 DNA: TGTGCCAGCAGCCTACCCTCAGGGGACACTGAAGCTTTCTTT; CDR3 protein: CASSLPSGDTEAFF
V gene: TRBV15; clone size: NA; J gene: TRBJ2-3; D gene: NA; CDR3 DNA: TGTGCCACCAGCAGTAGACTGTGGGATACGCAGTATTTT; CDR3 protein: CATSSRLWDTQYF
V gene: TRBV4-2; clone size: NA; J gene: TRBJ2-3; D gene: TRBD2; CDR3 DNA: TGTGCCAGCAGCCTGGGACTAGCGAACACAGATACGCAGTATTTT; CDR3 protein: CASSLGLANTDTQYF
V gene: TRBV6-4; clone size: NA; J gene: TRBJ2-1; D gene: TRBD2; CDR3 DNA: TGTGCCAGCAGTGGATCCGGGACTAGCGGAGGTGGCTCCTACAATGAGCAGTTCTTC; CDR3 protein: CASSGSGTSGGGSYNEQFF
V gene: TRBV2; clone size: few; J gene: TRBJ2-7; D gene: NA; CDR3 DNA: TGTGCCAGCAGTGATCGGCGCGGCTACGAGCAGTACTTC; CDR3 protein: CASSDRRGYEQYF
V gene: TRBV7-2; clone size: NA; J gene: TRBJ1-6; D gene: TRBD1; CDR3 DNA: TGTGCCAGCAGCCCGGGACAGGGGGAATCACCCCTCCACTTT; CDR3 protein: CASSPGQGESPLHF